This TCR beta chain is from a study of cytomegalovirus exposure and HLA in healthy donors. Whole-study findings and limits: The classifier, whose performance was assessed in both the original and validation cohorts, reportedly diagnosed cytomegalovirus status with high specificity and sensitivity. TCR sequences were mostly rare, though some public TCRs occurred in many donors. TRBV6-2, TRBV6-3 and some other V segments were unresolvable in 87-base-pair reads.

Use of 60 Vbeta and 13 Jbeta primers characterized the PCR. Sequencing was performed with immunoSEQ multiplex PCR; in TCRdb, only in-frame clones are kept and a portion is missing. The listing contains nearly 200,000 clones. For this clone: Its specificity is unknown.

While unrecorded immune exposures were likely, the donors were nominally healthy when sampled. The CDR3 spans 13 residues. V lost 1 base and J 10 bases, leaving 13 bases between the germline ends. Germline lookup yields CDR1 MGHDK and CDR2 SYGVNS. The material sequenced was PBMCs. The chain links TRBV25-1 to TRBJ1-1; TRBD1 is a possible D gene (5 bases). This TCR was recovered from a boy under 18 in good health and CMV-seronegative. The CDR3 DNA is TGTGCCAGCAGTGAATTGGGGCCGTCTAGAGCTTTCTTT. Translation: CASSELGPSRAFF.